This TCR beta chain comes out of a study of blood T cell dynamics during melanoma immunotherapy. As to time point: pre-treatment baseline. At 12 weeks after first infusion, RECIST 1.1 defined response for most patients. The CDR3 is 14 amino acids. Every bulk PBMC sample received the same 350 ng of DNA. TCRdb's copy holds only in-frame clones and misses some; the assay was immunoSEQ multiplex PCR. Counted here are about 11,000 clones, approximately 82% occurring once; the ten biggest clones make up roughly 19%. The chain combines TRBV21-1 with TRBJ2-7. TRBV21-1 counts as a pseudogene. This TCR came from a human donor with melanoma. The material was blood, obtained from a patient treated with checkpoint blockade. CDR3 nucleotide sequence: TGTGCCAGCAGCGTTAAGGGCCTTCCCTACGAGCAGTACTTC. The encoded protein is CASSVKGLPYEQYF.